The subject of this entry is one TCR beta chain. Its specificity is not known. The CDR3 sequence is 14 residues long. CDR1 MDHEN and CDR2 SYDVKM come from the germline V gene. V was clipped by 6 bases and J by 3 bases, with 11 bases between them. This sample was taken from a study of OX40 agonist ivuxolimab in advanced cancers. Findings and limits, study-wide: Normalized expansion of T-cell clones was also low for some nonresponders.

Method: immunoSEQ multiplex PCR; TCRdb's copy keeps in-frame clones and lacks some. Altogether about 45,000 clones are present, roughly 90% being singletons, with the ten largest covering about 15%. This chain links TRBV28 with TRBJ2-2; the D gene could be TRBD1 or TRBD2 (5 bases each). This material consisted of CD4+ or CD8+ T cells sorted from blood, taken in a trial of the OX40 agonist ivuxolimab. The sequence was obtained from an adult with an advanced solid tumor such as melanoma, head and neck, liver or kidney cancer. The CDR3 DNA is TGTGCCAGCAGCGGGGCCCCGGACACCGGGGAGCTGTTTTTT. Translating gives CASSGAPDTGELFF.